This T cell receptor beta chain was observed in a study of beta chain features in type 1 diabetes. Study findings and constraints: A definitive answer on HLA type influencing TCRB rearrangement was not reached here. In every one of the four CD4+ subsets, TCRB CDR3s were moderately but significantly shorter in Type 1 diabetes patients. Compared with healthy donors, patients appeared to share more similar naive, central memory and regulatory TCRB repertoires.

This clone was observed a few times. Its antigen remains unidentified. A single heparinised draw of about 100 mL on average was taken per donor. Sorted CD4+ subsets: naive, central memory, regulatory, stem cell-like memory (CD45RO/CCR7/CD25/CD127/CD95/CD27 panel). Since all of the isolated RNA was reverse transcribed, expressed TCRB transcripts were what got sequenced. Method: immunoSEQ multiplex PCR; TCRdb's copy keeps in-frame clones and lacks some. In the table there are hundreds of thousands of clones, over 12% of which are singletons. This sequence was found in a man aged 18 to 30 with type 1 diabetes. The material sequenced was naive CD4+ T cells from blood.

In DNA, the CDR3 is TGTGCTGGAGATATCGGTAACTATGGCTACACCTTC. It translates to CAGDIGNYGYTF. The chain combines TRBV30 with TRBJ1-2; D is unclear. Germline V CDR1 and CDR2: GTSNPN, SVGIG (reference sequence). The CDR3 is 12 amino acids.